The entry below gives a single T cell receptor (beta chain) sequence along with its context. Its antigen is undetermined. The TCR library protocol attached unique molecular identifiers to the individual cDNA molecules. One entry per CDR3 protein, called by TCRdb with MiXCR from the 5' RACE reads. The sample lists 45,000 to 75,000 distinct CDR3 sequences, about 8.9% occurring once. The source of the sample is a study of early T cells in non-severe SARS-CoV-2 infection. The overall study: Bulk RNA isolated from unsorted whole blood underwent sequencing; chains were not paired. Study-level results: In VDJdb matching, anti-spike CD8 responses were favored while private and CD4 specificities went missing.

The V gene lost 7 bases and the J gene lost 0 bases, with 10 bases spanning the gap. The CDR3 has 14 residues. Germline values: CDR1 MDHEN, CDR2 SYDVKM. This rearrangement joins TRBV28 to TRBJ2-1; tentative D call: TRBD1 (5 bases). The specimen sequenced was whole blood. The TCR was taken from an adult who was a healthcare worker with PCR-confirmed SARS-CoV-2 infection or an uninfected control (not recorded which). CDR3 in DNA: TGTGCCAGCACGGACACGAGCTCCTACAATGAGCAGTTCTTC. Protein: CASTDTSSYNEQFF.